The 32 T cell receptor beta chains listed next were all sequenced from one sample in a study of Ad26.COV2.S vaccination and SARS-CoV-2 variants. Generated by immunoSEQ multiplex PCR, the TCRdb table keeps only in-frame clones and is missing some. This sample yields about 350,000 clones, of which 70% to 90% are seen a single time; 2.5% to 3.5% belongs to the top ten. This sample's treatment: 15 to 20 received Ad26.COV2.S at low or high dose, single or two shots; about 5 received placebo; per-sample allocation not given. Following the first vaccine or placebo injection, samples were taken on day 63. The source was peripheral blood, collected in a trial of Ad26.COV2.S vaccine versus placebo. These receptors were taken from a person aged 18-65 years who received the Ad26.COV2.S COVID-19 vaccine or a placebo.

The V call is TRBV6-4, the J call TRBJ1-6; the D is unclear. Germline V lookup: CDR1 MRHNA, CDR2 SNTAGT. V lost 2 bases to trimming and J lost 8 bases, with 7 bases between them. CDR3 length: 13 amino acids. The CDR3 is CASSDDGDSPLHF. The CDR3 DNA follows: TGTGCCAGCAGTGACGACGGAGATTCACCCCTCCACTTT.

V and J are TRBV28 and TRBJ2-7; D not certain. V was trimmed by 6 bases and J by 1 base, leaving 13 bases between them. The CDR3 has 14 amino acids. Germline lookup yields CDR1 MDHEN and CDR2 SYDVKM. The CDR3 reads CASSGPWQSYEQYF. In DNA, the CDR3 is TGTGCCAGCAGCGGTCCTTGGCAGTCCTACGAGCAGTACTTC.

The V call is TRBV6-6, the J call TRBJ2-7; TRBD1 matches 7 bases. J was trimmed by 3 bases and V by 6 bases; bases with no gene match: 11. Germline V lookup: CDR1 MNHNY, CDR2 SVGAGI (reference sequence). The CDR3 sequence is 15 residues long. The CDR3, as DNA: TGTGCCAGCAGCGAACAAACCGGGACAGACTACGAGCAGTACTTC. This translates into CASSEQTGTDYEQYF.

The rearrangement joins TRBV15 to TRBJ1-4; perhaps TRBD1 as D (6 bases). The CDR3 contains 16 residues. Trimming cost V 0 bases and J 0 bases, with 8 bases left between them. CDR1 and CDR2 from the germline V gene are LNHNV and YYDKDF (reference sequence). CDR3 nucleotide sequence: TGTGCCACCAGCAGAGACAGGGGAGCAACTAATGAAAAACTGTTTTTT. Encoded protein: CATSRDRGATNEKLFF.

This clone has just one count. The V and J genes are TRBV6-2 or TRBV6-3 and TRBJ2-7, with TRBD2 matching over 10 bases. CDR1 and CDR2 from the germline V gene are MNHEY and SVGEGT. Germline trimming cut 4 bases from V and 5 bases from J; bases unmatched to any gene: 8. This CDR3 has 15 residues. CDR3 sequence (DNA): TGTGCCAGCAGTTCCTTGAGCGGGAGGGCCGACGAGCAGTACTTC. Translated: CASSSLSGRADEQYF.

This clone was seen a single time. CDR3 in DNA: TGTGCCACCAGCAGAGAGGACAGGGGCGGGGAGACCCAGTACTTC. As protein: CATSREDRGGETQYF. V and J are TRBV15 and TRBJ2-5; 9 bases line up with TRBD1. CDR3 length: 15 residues. Germline trimming cut 0 bases from V and 5 bases from J; bases unmatched to any gene: 4. In germline, CDR1 is LNHNV, CDR2 YYDKDF (reference sequence).

The chain couples TRBV5-4 to TRBJ1-1; D unclear. V was trimmed by 4 bases and J by 0 bases, leaving 7 bases between them. The CDR3 sequence is 13 residues long. In germline, CDR1 is SGHNT, CDR2 YYREEE (reference sequence). The CDR3 reads CASSAWMNTEAFF. The CDR3 DNA reads TGTGCCAGCAGCGCTTGGATGAACACTGAAGCTTTCTTT.

The chain combines TRBV27 with TRBJ2-7; D is possibly TRBD1 (5 bases). The CDR3 loop spans 15 amino acids. The V end lost 0 bases, the J end lost 4 bases, and 13 bases lay between the germline ends. Germline V gives CDR1 MNHEY, CDR2 SMNVEV (reference sequence). The CDR3 region has the DNA TGTGCCAGCAGTTTATCCGCAGGGAAGGGTTACGAGCAGTACTTC. Translation gives CASSLSAGKGYEQYF.

The V gene is TRBV27, the J gene TRBJ2-7; 8 bases are a match to TRBD2. The CDR3 covers 15 residues. Germline CDR1 reads MNHEY; CDR2 reads SMNVEV (reference sequence). Trimming at V came to 6 bases and at J to 3 bases, leaving 10 bases not matched to a gene. CDR3 sequence (DNA): TGTGCCAGCAGCTTAGGAGGACTAGCTTTCTACGAGCAGTACTTC. Its translation is CASSLGGLAFYEQYF.

The chain recombines TRBV19 with TRBJ1-4; 8 bases fit TRBD1. The CDR3 runs to 13 residues. V shed 9 bases and J 7 bases; nucleotides not matched to a gene: 7. The germline gives CDR1 LNHDA, CDR2 SQIVND (reference sequence). This CDR3 is CASAGTGGEKLFF. The CDR3 DNA is TGTGCCAGCGCCGGGACAGGAGGTGAAAAACTGTTTTTT.

The chain employs TRBV5-1 and TRBJ2-4; D is undetermined. CDR3 length: 16 residues. Germline V lookup: CDR1 SGHRS, CDR2 YFSETQ. Trimming shortened V by 4 bases and J by 1 base, and 15 bases separated the two germline ends. CDR3: CASSNPFRDAKNIQYF. The CDR3 DNA follows: TGCGCCAGCAGCAACCCTTTCCGCGACGCCAAAAACATTCAGTACTTC.

The V and J genes are TRBV5-1 and TRBJ2-6, with D perhaps TRBD1 or TRBD2 (5 bases each). Germline values: CDR1 SGHRS, CDR2 YFSETQ. Trimming removed 4 bases at V and 0 bases at J, with 17 bases between. The CDR3 length is 18 residues. In DNA form, the CDR3 reads TGCGCCAGCAGCGAATCCGGGACGCTAAGCTCTGGGGCCAACGTCCTGACTTTC. Protein: CASSESGTLSSGANVLTF.

The chain joins TRBV19 to TRBJ2-3; D gene unclear. The germline gives CDR1 LNHDA, CDR2 SQIVND (reference sequence). The CDR3 runs 16 residues. V shed 3 bases and J shed 0 bases, with 13 bases lying between them. The CDR3 loop reads CASSIQIGSSTDTQYF. CDR3 sequence (DNA): TGTGCCAGTAGTATTCAGATCGGATCTAGCACAGATACGCAGTATTTT.

This clone appeared a single time. This chain links TRBV7-2 with TRBJ1-5, with D uncertain. CDR1 and CDR2 from the germline V gene are SGHTA and FQGNSA. CDR3 size: 15 residues. The ends were cut back, 3 bases at V and 2 bases at J, with 11 bases in the middle. CDR3 amino acids: CASSLTRGGNQPQHF. The DNA of the CDR3 is TGTGCCAGCAGCTTGACCCGTGGGGGCAATCAGCCCCAGCATTTT.

The J gene is TRBJ2-7, the V gene TRBV28; the D is unclear. The CDR3 consists of 12 residues. CDR1 is MDHEN and CDR2 is SYDVKM in the germline V gene. The V end was cut by 6 bases, the J end by 1 base, with 7 bases between. DNA of the CDR3: TGTGCCAGCAGATACCAGTCCTACGAGCAGTACTTC. This sequence encodes CASRYQSYEQYF.

This chain connects TRBV5-1 to TRBJ1-6; 8 positions match TRBD1. Germline loops: CDR1 SGHRS, CDR2 YFSETQ. The V and J ends lost 4 bases and 5 bases, in that order; junction bases with no gene match: 11. The CDR3 loop spans 17 amino acids. Here the CDR3 reads CASSPRAGGANNSPLHF. The CDR3 DNA reads TGCGCCAGCAGCCCCCGGGCAGGGGGCGCGAATAATTCACCCCTCCACTTT.

This clone was recorded only once. The V call is TRBV27, the J call TRBJ2-7; the match to TRBD1 covers 10 bases. The V and J ends lost 2 bases and 3 bases, in that order; junction bases with no gene match: 4. CDR1 is MNHEY, CDR2 SMNVEV, per germline (reference sequence). This CDR3 spans 15 amino acids. CDR3 protein: CASSLGTGVHYEQYF. The CDR3 nucleotides are TGTGCCAGCAGTTTAGGGACAGGGGTTCACTACGAGCAGTACTTC.

The V call is TRBV6-1, the J call TRBJ2-3; 11 positions match TRBD2. V dropped 2 bases and J dropped 5; count of bases not matched to a gene: 9. CDR1 is MNHNS and CDR2 is SASEGT in the germline V gene. The CDR3 length is 17 residues. The CDR3 spells CASSEMVAGGIGDTQYF. DNA for the CDR3: TGTGCCAGCAGTGAAATGGTAGCGGGGGGGATCGGAGATACGCAGTATTTT.

The rearrangement uses TRBV7-2 and TRBJ2-6; D gene uncertain. This CDR3 is 16 amino acids long. V lost 5 bases, J lost 0 bases, and 11 bases lay in between. The germline gives CDR1 SGHTA, CDR2 FQGNSA. CDR3 protein: CASSLSTSSGANVLTF. CDR3 sequence (DNA): TGTGCCAGCAGCCTTAGCACAAGCTCTGGGGCCAACGTCCTGACTTTC.

The chain combines TRBV30 with TRBJ1-1; D gene ambiguous. The length of the CDR3 is 13 residues. Germline-derived CDR1 and CDR2 are GTSNPN and SVGIG (reference sequence). V dropped 3 bases and J dropped 2 bases, with 10 bases sitting between them. CDR3 sequence reads: CAWSEISNTEAFF. The CDR3 coding sequence is TGTGCCTGGAGCGAAATAAGTAACACTGAAGCTTTCTTT.

The V call is TRBV4-1, the J call TRBJ2-6; D possibly corresponds to TRBD1 (7 bases). Trimming removed 10 bases from V and 2 bases from J, with 18 bases in between. There are 16 residues in the CDR3. Germline loops: CDR1 MGHRA, CDR2 YSYEKL. This chain's CDR3 is CATTGMGGAGANVLTF. DNA of the CDR3: TGCGCCACGACAGGGATGGGAGGCGCTGGGGCCAACGTCCTGACTTTC.

The genes are TRBV4-3 and TRBJ1-1; 9 bases are shared with TRBD1. This CDR3 spans 15 amino acids. Germline V gene lookup returns CDR1 LGHNA and CDR2 YSLEER. The V and J ends lost 4 bases and 6 bases, in that order; junction bases with no gene match: 9. The CDR3, as DNA: TGCGCCAGCAGCCCTACCTGGGACAGGGAATCTGAAGCTTTCTTT. Protein product: CASSPTWDRESEAFF.

The chain joins TRBV27 to TRBJ2-1; TRBD1 matches at 11 bases. Germline V lookup: CDR1 MNHEY, CDR2 SMNVEV (reference sequence). Losses at the gene ends were 5 bases for V and 3 bases for J; bases not matched to a gene: 18. The CDR3 has 20 amino acids. CDR3 bases: TGTGCCAGCAGTCGTGGACAGGGGGCGGTAGCGGGAGCAAACTACAATGAGCAGTTCTTC. This gives the protein CASSRGQGAVAGANYNEQFF.

The chain links TRBV10-3 to TRBJ2-3; no firm D call. CDR1 is ENHRY, CDR2 SYGVKD, per germline. The CDR3 runs 14 residues. The V and J ends lost 10 bases and 0 bases respectively, with 14 bases between them. The chain's CDR3 is CATLDGSSTDTQYF. The CDR3 DNA follows: TGTGCCACCTTGGACGGATCTAGCACAGATACGCAGTATTTT.

V is TRBV18 and J is TRBJ2-3; TRBD2 aligns across 9 bases. This CDR3 has 16 residues. Germline CDR1 KGHSH, CDR2 LQKENI. Losses at the gene ends were 2 bases for V and 8 bases for J; bases not matched to a gene: 11. In DNA, the CDR3 is TGTGCCAGCTCACCAAGCCGCCGGACTAGCGCCCTTACGCAGTATTTT. Translating gives CASSPSRRTSALTQYF.

The rearrangement links TRBV4-1 to TRBJ2-2; the match to TRBD1 covers 7 bases. The CDR3 covers 15 residues. The J segment lost 3 bases and the V segment lost 0 bases, leaving 1 base of the junction unmatched. CDR1 and CDR2 (germline): MGHRA, YSYEKL. The CDR3 is CASSQEDRDTGELFF. As DNA, the CDR3 is TGCGCCAGCAGCCAAGAAGACAGGGACACCGGGGAGCTGTTTTTT.

The CDR3 DNA reads as TGTGCCAGCAGCCAGGGAGTCTACGAGCAGTACTTC. Protein: CASSQGVYEQYF. V and J are TRBV5-5 and TRBJ2-7; D possibly matches TRBD1 or TRBD2 (5 bases each). With 4 bases removed from V and 3 bases from J, the gap between germline ends came to 8 bases. Germline loops: CDR1 SGHKS, CDR2 YYEKEE (reference sequence). This CDR3 region has 12 residues.

The rearrangement uses TRBV7-9 and TRBJ2-7; 11 bases fit TRBD2. The CDR3 is made up of 14 amino acids. The germline V gene has CDR1 SEHNR and CDR2 FQNEAQ (reference sequence). After removal of 0 bases from V and 7 bases from J, the junction contained 2 bases not matched to a gene. CDR3 in amino acids: CASSLAGTSGEQYF. In DNA form, the CDR3 reads TGTGCCAGCAGCTTAGCGGGGACTAGCGGAGAGCAGTACTTC.

The chain recombines TRBV30 with TRBJ1-1; D is uncertain. The germline V gene encodes CDR1 GTSNPN and CDR2 SVGIG (reference sequence). V gave up 0 bases and J gave up 4 bases, with 12 bases separating them. The CDR3 length is 14 residues. The CDR3 sequence is CAWSVIGLGTEAFF. Here the CDR3 DNA reads TGTGCCTGGAGTGTAATTGGGCTGGGCACTGAAGCTTTCTTT. The whole variable domain, remainder taken from reference TRBV30 and TRBJ1-1, is SQTIHQWPATLVQPVGSPLSLECTVEGTSNPNLYWYRQAAGRGLQLLFYSVGIGQISSEVPQNLSASRPQDRQFILSSKKLLLSDSGFYLCAWSVIGLGTEAFFGQGTRLTVV.

The chain links TRBV19 to TRBJ2-5; 8 bases match TRBD2. This CDR3 is built from 14 residues. Trimming removed 5 bases from V and 5 bases from J; junction bases left unmatched: 7. CDR1 is LNHDA and CDR2 is SQIVND in the germline V gene (reference sequence). The CDR3 nucleotides read TGTGCCAGTAGTTTCAGCAGCGGGGGTGAGACCCAGTACTTC. Translation: CASSFSSGGETQYF. The full variable domain, completed using reference TRBV19 and TRBJ2-5, is DGGITQSPKYLFRKEGQNVTLSCEQNLNHDAMYWYRQDPGQGLRLIYYSQIVNDFQKGDIAEGYSVSREKKESFPLTVTSAQKNPTAFYLCASSFSSGGETQYFGPGTRLLVL.

V gene TRBV7-9 combines with J gene TRBJ2-2, with D hard to call. Germline CDR1 reads SEHNR; CDR2 reads FQNEAQ (reference sequence). V lost 7 bases to trimming and J lost 3 bases, with 9 bases between them. The CDR3 consists of 13 residues. The CDR3 here is CASTPGHTGELFF. The CDR3 region has the DNA TGTGCCAGCACCCCTGGGCACACCGGGGAGCTGTTTTTT.

The chain has TRBV30 and TRBJ2-5; D is uncertain. Trimming took 0 bases from V and 7 from J, leaving 15 bases between them. This CDR3 contains 14 residues. CDR1 is GTSNPN, CDR2 SVGIG, per germline (reference sequence). The CDR3 sequence: CAWSVQNPYGTQYF. In nucleotides, the CDR3 is TGTGCCTGGAGTGTACAAAACCCTTACGGGACCCAGTACTTC. Full variable domain (outside the CDR3, taken from reference TRBV30 and TRBJ2-5): SQTIHQWPATLVQPVGSPLSLECTVEGTSNPNLYWYRQAAGRGLQLLFYSVGIGQISSEVPQNLSASRPQDRQFILSSKKLLLSDSGFYLCAWSVQNPYGTQYFGPGTRLLVL.